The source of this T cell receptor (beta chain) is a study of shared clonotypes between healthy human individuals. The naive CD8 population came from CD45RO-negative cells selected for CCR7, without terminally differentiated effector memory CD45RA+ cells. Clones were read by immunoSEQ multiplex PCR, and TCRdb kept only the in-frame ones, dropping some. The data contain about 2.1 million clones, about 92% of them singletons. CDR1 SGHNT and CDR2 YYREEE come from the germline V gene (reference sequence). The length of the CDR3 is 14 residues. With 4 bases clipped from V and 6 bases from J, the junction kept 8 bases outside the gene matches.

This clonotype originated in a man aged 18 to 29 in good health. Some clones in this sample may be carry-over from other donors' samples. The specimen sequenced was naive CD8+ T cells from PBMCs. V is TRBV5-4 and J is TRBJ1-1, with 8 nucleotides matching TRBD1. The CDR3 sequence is CASSPGQAGPEAFF. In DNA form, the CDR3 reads TGTGCCAGCAGCCCGGGACAGGCGGGACCTGAAGCTTTCTTT. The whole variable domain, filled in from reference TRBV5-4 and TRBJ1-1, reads ETGVTQSPTHLIKTRGQQVTLRCSSQSGHNTVSWYQQALGQGPQFIFQYYREEENGRGNFPPRFSGLQFPNYSSELNVNALELDDSALYLCASSPGQAGPEAFFGQGTRLTVV.